This TCR beta chain came from a study of spatial heterogeneity in lung cancer. The time point: blood at routine non-recurrence follow-up after resection. Unsorted whole RNA from tumor, nontumor lung or frozen PBMC underwent sequencing. Germline V gene data show CDR1 as MGHRA and CDR2 as YSYEKL. After removal of 4 bases from V and 6 bases from J, the junction contained 7 bases not matched to a gene. This CDR3 contains 15 residues. This clonotype occurred a few times. A single record per CDR3 protein comes from TCRdb applying MiXCR to the 5' RACE reads. The sample shows around 110,000 distinct CDR3 sequences, 9.5% to 15% of them seen only once.

The chain combines TRBV4-1 with TRBJ2-1; the match to TRBD2 covers 9 bases. The sequencing here drew on PBMCs, taken at follow-up. This TCR derives from a male donor with early-stage non-small cell lung cancer. Here the CDR3 reads CASSLPGRGGNEQFF. CDR3 DNA: TGCGCCAGCAGCCTCCCGGGGCGGGGGGGCAATGAGCAGTTCTTC.